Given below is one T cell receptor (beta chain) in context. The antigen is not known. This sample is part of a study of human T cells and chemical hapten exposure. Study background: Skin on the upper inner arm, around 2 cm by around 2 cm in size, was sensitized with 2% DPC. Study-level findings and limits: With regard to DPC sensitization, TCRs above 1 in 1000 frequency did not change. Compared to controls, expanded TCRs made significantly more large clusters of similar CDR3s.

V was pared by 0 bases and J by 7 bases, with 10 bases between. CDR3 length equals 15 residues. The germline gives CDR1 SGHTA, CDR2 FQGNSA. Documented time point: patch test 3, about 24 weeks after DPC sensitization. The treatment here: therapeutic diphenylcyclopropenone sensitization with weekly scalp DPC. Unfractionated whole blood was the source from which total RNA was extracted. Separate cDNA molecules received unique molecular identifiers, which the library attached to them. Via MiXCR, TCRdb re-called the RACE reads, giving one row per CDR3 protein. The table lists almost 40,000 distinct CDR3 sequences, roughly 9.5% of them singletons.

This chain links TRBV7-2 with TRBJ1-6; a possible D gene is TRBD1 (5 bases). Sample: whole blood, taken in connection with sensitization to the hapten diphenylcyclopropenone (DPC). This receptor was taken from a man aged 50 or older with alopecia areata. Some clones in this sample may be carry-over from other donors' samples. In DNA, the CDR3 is TGTGCCAGCAGCTTAGCGGGACCTTCAAATTCACCCCTCCACTTT. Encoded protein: CASSLAGPSNSPLHF. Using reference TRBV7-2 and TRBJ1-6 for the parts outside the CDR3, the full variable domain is GAGVSQSPSNKVTEKGKDVELRCDPISGHTALYWYRQSLGQGLEFLIYFQGNSAPDKSGLPSDRFSAERTGGSVSTLTIQRTQQEDSAVYLCASSLAGPSNSPLHFGNGTRLTVT.